These T cell receptor beta chains were read from a single sample in a study of T cells in localized non-small cell lung cancer. Libraries were prepared by immunoSEQ multiplex PCR; TCRdb keeps only in-frame clonotypes and omits some of them. Of 100,000 to 150,000 clones listed, around 92% are singletons. The material sequenced was peripheral blood, taken before any cancer treatment. These receptors were taken from a female donor older than 55 with stage I lung adenocarcinoma. CDR3s leave out the opening cysteine and the closing phenylalanine or tryptophan.

v_gene	j_gene	CDR3aa
TRBV5-6	TRBJ1-3	ASSFNYQGYTIY
TRBV19	TRBJ2-7	ASSRSGVGPSYEQY
TRBV9	TRBJ2-3	ASSGSGDTQY
TRBV28	TRBJ1-1	ASNRGGGNTEAF
TRBV28	TRBJ2-2	ASKVHTGELF
TRBV7-6	TRBJ2-7	ASSLGEDRQY
TRBV16	TRBJ1-1	ASSPLQGTEAF
TRBV4-1	TRBJ2-7	ASSQDLAEYYEQY
TRBV18	TRBJ2-7	ASSPRLAGGYEQY
TRBV4-1	TRBJ2-6	ASSPLDRGLSGANVLT
TRBV10-3	TRBJ2-1	AISVLAGGPDSGEQF
TRBV6-1	TRBJ2-1	ASSGRGADLYNEQF
TRBV7-3	TRBJ1-1	ASSLRDRQQAF
TRBV5-1	TRBJ2-1	ASSRLPVAGGFNEQF
TRBV6-5	TRBJ2-7	ASALTNYEQY
TRBV5-1	TRBJ2-5	ASSQDSGETQY
TRBV5-1	TRBJ2-1	ASSLVASGNYNEQF
TRBV30	TRBJ1-4	AWTVDSDEKLF
TRBV19	TRBJ2-3	ASSIATGSTDTQY
TRBV6-6	TRBJ2-3	ASSYSWREVTDTQY
TRBV2	TRBJ2-7	ASIQGGSYEQY
TRBV27	TRBJ1-1	ASSLSRQRGTEAF
TRBV18	TRBJ1-1	ASSPQNTEAF
TRBV2	TRBJ2-6	ASTRGPGGANVLT
TRBV11-2	TRBJ2-1	ASSTVVGGDNEQF
TRBV6-1	TRBJ1-1	ASSATGDTEAF
TRBV28	TRBJ2-2	ASSFWENTGELF
TRBV19	TRBJ2-2	ASSPYPSDTAGELF
TRBV7-6	TRBJ2-7	ASSLNHGEQY